Given below is one T cell receptor beta chain in context. The target antigen is unknown. This sample was included in a study of graft-versus-host responses after intestinal transplantation. At the level of the study: Each recipient received anti-thymocyte globulin induction, then tacrolimus and steroids for 2 to 4 years.

Libraries were prepared by immunoSEQ multiplex PCR; TCRdb keeps only in-frame clonotypes and omits some of them. The repertoire consists of 85,000 to 100,000 clones, with 93% occurring once and the leading ten covering more than 1.5%. This CDR3 spans 11 amino acids. V was pared by 7 bases and J by 3 bases, with 9 bases between. Germline-derived CDR1 and CDR2 are DFQATT and SNEGSKA (reference sequence). The source of this sequence is a human donor who received an intestinal transplant. The sample here was unstimulated CD8+ T cells sorted from spleen or lymph node cells, taken before intestinal transplant. The chain combines TRBV20-1 with TRBJ1-1; TRBD1 is a possible D gene (5 bases). The CDR3 nucleotides are TGCAGTGGGACAACTTACACTGAAGCTTTCTTT. Encoded protein: CSGTTYTEAFF.